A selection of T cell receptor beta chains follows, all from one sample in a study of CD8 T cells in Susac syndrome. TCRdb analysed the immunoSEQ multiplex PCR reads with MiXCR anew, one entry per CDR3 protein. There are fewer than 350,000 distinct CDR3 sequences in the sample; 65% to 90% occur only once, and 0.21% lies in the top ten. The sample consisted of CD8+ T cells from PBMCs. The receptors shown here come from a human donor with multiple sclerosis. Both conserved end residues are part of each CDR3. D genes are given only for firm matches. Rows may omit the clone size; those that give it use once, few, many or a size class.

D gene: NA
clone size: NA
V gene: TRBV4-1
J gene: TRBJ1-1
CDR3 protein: CASSLVVVAEAFF
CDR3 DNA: TGCGCCAGCAGCCTCGTCGTGGTGGCTGAAGCTTTCTTT

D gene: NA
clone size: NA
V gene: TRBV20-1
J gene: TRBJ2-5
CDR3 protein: CSARDLLSGVGETQYF
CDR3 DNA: TGCAGTGCTAGAGACCTCCTTTCGGGAGTGGGAGAGACCCAGTACTTC

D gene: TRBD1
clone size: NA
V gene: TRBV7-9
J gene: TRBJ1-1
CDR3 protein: CAGGQGLTEAFF
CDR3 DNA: TGTGCCGGGGGACAGGGGCTCACTGAAGCTTTCTTT

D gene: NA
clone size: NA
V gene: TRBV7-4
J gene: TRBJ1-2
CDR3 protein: CASSPPGEGGRYGYTF
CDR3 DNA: TGTGCCAGCAGCCCACCGGGGGAAGGAGGCCGCTATGGCTACACCTTC

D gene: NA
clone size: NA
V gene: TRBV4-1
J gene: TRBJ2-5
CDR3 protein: CASSQPAKGSPDSQETQYF
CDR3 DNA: TGCGCCAGCAGCCAACCCGCGAAGGGGAGTCCGGACAGTCAAGAGACCCAGTACTTC

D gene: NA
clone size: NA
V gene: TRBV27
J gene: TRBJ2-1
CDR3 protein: CASSFIGAGRGSYNEQFF
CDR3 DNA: TGTGCCAGCAGTTTTATCGGCGCAGGGAGAGGGTCGTACAATGAGCAGTTCTTC

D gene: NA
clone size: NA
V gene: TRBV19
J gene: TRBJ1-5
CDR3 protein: CASSISHPNQPQHF
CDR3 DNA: TGTGCCAGTAGTATTTCACACCCCAATCAGCCCCAGCATTTT

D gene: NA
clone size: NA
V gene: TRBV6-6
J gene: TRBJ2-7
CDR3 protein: CASSYATAASSYEQYF
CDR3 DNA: TGTGCCAGCAGTTACGCGACAGCGGCTAGCTCCTACGAGCAGTACTTC

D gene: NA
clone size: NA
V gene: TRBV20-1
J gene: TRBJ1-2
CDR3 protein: CSAASPLGYTF
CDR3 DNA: TGCAGTGCTGCCTCCCCCCTTGGCTACACCTTC

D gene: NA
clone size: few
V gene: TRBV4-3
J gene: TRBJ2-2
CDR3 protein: CASSQVWGTNTGELFF
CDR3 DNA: TGCGCCAGCAGCCAAGTTTGGGGGACTAACACCGGGGAGCTGTTTTTT

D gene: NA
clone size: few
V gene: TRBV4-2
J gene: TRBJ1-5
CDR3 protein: CASSQGTENQPQHF
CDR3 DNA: TGTGCCAGCAGCCAAGGGACGGAAAATCAGCCCCAGCATTTT

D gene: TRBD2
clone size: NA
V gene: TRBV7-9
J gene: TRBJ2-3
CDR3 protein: CASSSGTSVDTQYF
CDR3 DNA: TGTGCCAGCAGCTCCGGGACTAGCGTAGATACGCAGTATTTT

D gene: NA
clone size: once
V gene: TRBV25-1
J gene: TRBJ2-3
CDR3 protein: CASSEWGSSTDTQYF
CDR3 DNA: TGTGCCAGCAGTGAGTGGGGGAGTAGCACAGATACGCAGTATTTT

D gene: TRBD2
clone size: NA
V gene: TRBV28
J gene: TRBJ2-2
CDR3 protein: CASSRPRGSATGELFF
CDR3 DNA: TGTGCCAGCAGCCGACCCCGCGGGAGTGCCACCGGGGAGCTGTTTTTT

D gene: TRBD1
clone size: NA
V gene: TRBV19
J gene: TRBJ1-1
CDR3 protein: CASITGTAANTEAFF
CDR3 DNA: TGTGCCAGTATAACCGGGACAGCGGCGAACACTGAAGCTTTCTTT

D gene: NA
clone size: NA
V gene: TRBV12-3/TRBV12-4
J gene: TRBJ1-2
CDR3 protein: CASSPLGPGGRGYTF
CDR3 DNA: TGTGCCAGCAGTCCTCTCGGGCCGGGGGGTCGTGGCTACACCTTC

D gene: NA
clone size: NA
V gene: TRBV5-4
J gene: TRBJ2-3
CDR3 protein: CASSFRDTQYF
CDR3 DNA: TGTGCCAGCAGCTTCCGGGATACGCAGTATTTT

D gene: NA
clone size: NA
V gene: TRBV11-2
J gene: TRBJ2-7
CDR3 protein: CASRSTLSYEQYF
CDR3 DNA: TGTGCCAGCAGATCGACACTCTCCTACGAGCAGTACTTC

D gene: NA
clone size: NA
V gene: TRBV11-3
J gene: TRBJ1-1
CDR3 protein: CASSQQGYTEAFF
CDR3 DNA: TGTGCCAGCAGCCAACAGGGATACACTGAAGCTTTCTTT

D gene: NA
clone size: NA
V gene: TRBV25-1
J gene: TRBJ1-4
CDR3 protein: CASSEYLTGVEKLFF
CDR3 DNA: TGTGCCAGCAGTGAATATTTGACCGGTGTTGAAAAACTGTTTTTT

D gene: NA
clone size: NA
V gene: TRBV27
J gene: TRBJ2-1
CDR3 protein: CASSLSGQGSNEQFF
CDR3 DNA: TGTGCCAGCAGTTTATCTGGGCAGGGTAGTAATGAGCAGTTCTTC

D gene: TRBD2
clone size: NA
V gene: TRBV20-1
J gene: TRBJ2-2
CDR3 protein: CSASSSGGVHTGELFF
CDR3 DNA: TGCAGTGCTAGTTCTAGCGGGGGTGTGCACACCGGGGAGCTGTTTTTT

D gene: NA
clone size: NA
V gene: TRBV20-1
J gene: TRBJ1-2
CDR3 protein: CSARDREDIYGYTF
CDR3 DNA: TGCAGTGCTAGAGATCGAGAAGATATCTATGGCTACACCTTC

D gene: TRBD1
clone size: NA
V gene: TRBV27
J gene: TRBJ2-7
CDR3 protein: CASSYRGSEQYF
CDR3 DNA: TGTGCCAGCAGTTACAGGGGAAGCGAGCAGTACTTC

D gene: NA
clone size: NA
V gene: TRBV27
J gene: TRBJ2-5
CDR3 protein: CASSPIPDGTQYF
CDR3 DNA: TGTGCCAGCAGTCCAATACCGGACGGCACCCAGTACTTC

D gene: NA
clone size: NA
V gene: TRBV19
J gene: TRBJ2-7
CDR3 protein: CASSIGPATEQYF
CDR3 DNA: TGTGCCAGTAGTATAGGGCCCGCGACGGAGCAGTACTTC

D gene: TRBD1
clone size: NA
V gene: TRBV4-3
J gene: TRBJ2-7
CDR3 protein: CASSQDGDSSYEQYF
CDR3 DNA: TGCGCCAGCAGCCAAGACGGGGACAGCTCCTACGAGCAGTACTTC

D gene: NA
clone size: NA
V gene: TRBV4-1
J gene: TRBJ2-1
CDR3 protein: CASSHVPPNYNEQFF
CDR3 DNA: TGCGCCAGCAGCCACGTTCCGCCGAACTACAATGAGCAGTTCTTC

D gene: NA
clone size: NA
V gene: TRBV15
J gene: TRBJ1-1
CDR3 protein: CATTSGESTEAFF
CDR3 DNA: TGTGCCACCACTTCGGGGGAGAGCACTGAAGCTTTCTTT

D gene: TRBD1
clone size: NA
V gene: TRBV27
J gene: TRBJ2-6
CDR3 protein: CASSVGTVGGANVLTF
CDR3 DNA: TGTGCCAGCAGTGTCGGGACAGTCGGTGGGGCCAACGTCCTGACTTTC

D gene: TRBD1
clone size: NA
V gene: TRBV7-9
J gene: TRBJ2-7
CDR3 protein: CASRPPGQGPLYEQYF
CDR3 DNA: TGTGCCAGCAGACCTCCGGGACAGGGGCCCTTGTACGAGCAGTACTTC

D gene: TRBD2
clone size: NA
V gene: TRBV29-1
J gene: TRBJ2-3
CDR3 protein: CSVALAALTDTQYF
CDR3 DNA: TGCAGCGTTGCGCTAGCGGCCCTCACAGATACGCAGTATTTT

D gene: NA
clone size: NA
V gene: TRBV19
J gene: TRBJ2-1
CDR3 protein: CASSIVKNEQFF
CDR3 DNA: TGTGCCAGTAGTATAGTGAAGAATGAGCAGTTCTTC

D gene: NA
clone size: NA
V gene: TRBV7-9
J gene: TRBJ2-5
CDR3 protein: CASSDFGRLAGQETQYF
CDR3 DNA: TGTGCCAGCAGTGATTTTGGGAGGTTGGCGGGCCAAGAGACCCAGTACTTC

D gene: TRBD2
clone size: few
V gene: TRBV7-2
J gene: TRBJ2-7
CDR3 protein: CASSQKGGRDEQYF
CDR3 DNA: TGTGCCAGCAGCCAAAAGGGCGGGAGGGACGAGCAGTACTTC

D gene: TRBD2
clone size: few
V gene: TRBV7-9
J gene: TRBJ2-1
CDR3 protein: CASTSPGLAGKEQFF
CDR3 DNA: TGTGCCAGCACTTCCCCCGGACTAGCGGGAAAGGAGCAGTTCTTC

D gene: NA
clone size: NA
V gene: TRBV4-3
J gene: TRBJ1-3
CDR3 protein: CASSQDAVRETGNTIYF
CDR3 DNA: TGCGCCAGCAGCCAAGATGCGGTCAGGGAAACTGGAAACACCATATATTTT

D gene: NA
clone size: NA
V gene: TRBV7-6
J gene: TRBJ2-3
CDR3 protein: CASSFLAEGVRGTDTQYF
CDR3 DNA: TGTGCCAGCAGCTTCCTAGCGGAGGGGGTGCGCGGCACAGATACGCAGTATTTT

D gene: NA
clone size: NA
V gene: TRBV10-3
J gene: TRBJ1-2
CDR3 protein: CAISESGTGPYGYTF
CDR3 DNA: TGTGCCATCAGTGAGTCGGGCACAGGGCCGTATGGCTACACCTTC

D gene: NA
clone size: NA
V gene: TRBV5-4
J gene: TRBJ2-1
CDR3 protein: CASSSGTGSGNEQFF
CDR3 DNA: TGTGCCAGCAGCTCGGGGACGGGTAGTGGCAATGAGCAGTTCTTC

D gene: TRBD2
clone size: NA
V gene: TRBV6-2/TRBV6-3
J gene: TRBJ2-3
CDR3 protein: CASSSRLAATSTDTQYF
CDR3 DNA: TGTGCCAGCAGTTCGCGACTAGCGGCCACTAGCACAGATACGCAGTATTTT

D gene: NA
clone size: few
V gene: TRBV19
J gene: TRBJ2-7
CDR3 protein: CASSILHPDEQYF
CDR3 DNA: TGTGCCAGTAGTATCCTGCATCCGGACGAGCAGTACTTC

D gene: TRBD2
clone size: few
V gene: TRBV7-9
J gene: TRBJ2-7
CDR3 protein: CASSPTIAGTSLIDEQYF
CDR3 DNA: TGTGCCAGCAGTCCTACCATTGCCGGGACTAGCTTAATCGACGAGCAGTACTTC

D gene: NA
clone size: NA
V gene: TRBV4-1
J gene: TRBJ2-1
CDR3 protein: CASSQVIGKSSYNEQFF
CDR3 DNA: TGCGCCAGCAGCCAAGTAATAGGAAAGAGCTCCTACAATGAGCAGTTCTTC

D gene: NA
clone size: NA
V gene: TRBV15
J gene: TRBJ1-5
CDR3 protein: CATSDTSNQPQHF
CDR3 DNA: TGTGCCACCAGCGATACTAGCAATCAGCCCCAGCATTTT

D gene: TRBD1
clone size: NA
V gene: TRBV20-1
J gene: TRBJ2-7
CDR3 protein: CSANGPAGTGVHYEQYF
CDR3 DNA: TGCAGTGCTAATGGGCCGGCCGGGACAGGGGTCCACTACGAGCAGTACTTC

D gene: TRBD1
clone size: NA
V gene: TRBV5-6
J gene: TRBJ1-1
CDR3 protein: CASIGTGAMNTEAFF
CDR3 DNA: TGTGCCAGCATAGGGACAGGGGCCATGAACACTGAAGCTTTCTTT

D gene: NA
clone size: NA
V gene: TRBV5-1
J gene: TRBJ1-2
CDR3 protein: CASSLAGVGVYGYTF
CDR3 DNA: TGCGCCAGCAGCTTGGCGGGAGTAGGGGTATACGGCTACACCTTC

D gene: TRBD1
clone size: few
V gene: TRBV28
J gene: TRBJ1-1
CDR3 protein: CASSLGQGSGTEAFF
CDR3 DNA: TGTGCCAGCAGTTTGGGACAGGGATCGGGCACTGAAGCTTTCTTT

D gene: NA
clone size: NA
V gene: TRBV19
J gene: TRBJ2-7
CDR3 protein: CASSISGNYEQYF
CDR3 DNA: TGTGCCAGTAGTATTTCAGGGAACTACGAGCAGTACTTC

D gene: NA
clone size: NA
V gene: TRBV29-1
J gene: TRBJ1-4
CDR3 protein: CSPRLDEKLFF
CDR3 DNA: TGCAGCCCCCGGCTAGATGAAAAACTGTTTTTT

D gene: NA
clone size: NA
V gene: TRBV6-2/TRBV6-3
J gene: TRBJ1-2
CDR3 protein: CASSYSTGANYDYGYTF
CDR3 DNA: TGTGCCAGCAGTTACTCGACAGGTGCTAACTATGATTATGGCTACACCTTC

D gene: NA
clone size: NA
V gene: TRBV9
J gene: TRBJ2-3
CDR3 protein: CASSAPTGPDTQYF
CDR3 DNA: TGTGCCAGCAGCGCCCCTACGGGGCCAGATACGCAGTATTTT

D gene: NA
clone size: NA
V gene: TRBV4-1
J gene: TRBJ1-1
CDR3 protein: CASSQDYVWDRYTEAFF
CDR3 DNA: TGCGCCAGCAGCCAAGATTACGTGTGGGACCGGTACACTGAAGCTTTCTTT